Each of the 31 T cell receptor beta chains below was sequenced from the same sample in a study of control samples from healthy donors and cancer patients. Assay: immunoSEQ multiplex PCR; the TCRdb copy retains only in-frame clones and omits some. The data contain about 120,000 clones, roughly 90% of them singletons. Sequenced input: blood. The receptors derive from a man younger than 30 in good health.

This clone was detected only once. The chain combines TRBV30 with TRBJ1-2; D is uncertain. Germline CDR1 is GTSNPN and CDR2 is SVGIG (reference sequence). CDR3 length: 16 amino acids. Deletions cut 0 bases from V and 0 bases from J, with 14 bases between. The CDR3 DNA sequence: TGTGCCTGGAGTGTAGGCCTCACCGGAGCTAACTATGGCTACACCTTC. Translated, it gives CAWSVGLTGANYGYTF.

V usage is TRBV10-3 and J usage is TRBJ1-6; 9 nucleotides align to TRBD1. CDR1 and CDR2 (germline): ENHRY, SYGVKD. The CDR3 contains 15 residues. With 7 bases clipped from V and 7 bases from J, the junction kept 8 bases outside the gene matches. The CDR3 loop is CAITATGTGNSPLHF. The CDR3 region has the DNA TGTGCCATCACCGCAACCGGGACAGGGAATTCACCCCTCCACTTT.

The genes are TRBV6-6 and TRBJ1-1; D gene uncertain. Germline V CDR1 and CDR2: MNHNY, SVGAGI (reference sequence). Trimming took off 6 bases at V and 1 base at J, with 9 bases between the two ends. There are 13 residues in the CDR3. CDR3 residues: CASSFSGNTEAFF. DNA for the CDR3: TGTGCCAGCAGCTTCAGTGGGAACACTGAAGCTTTCTTT.

This clone showed up just once. The CDR3 sequence is CASSLGLPKGPYNSPLHF. CDR3 nucleotide sequence: TGTGCCAGCAGTTTGGGCCTACCGAAGGGCCCCTATAATTCACCCCTCCACTTT. The chain has TRBV7-9 and TRBJ1-6; D remains ambiguous. Germline values: CDR1 SEHNR, CDR2 FQNEAQ (reference sequence). The length of the CDR3 is 18 residues. The germline V and J ends were trimmed by 6 bases and 2 bases, with 20 bases remaining between them.

This clone was detected only once. CDR3 in amino acids: CASSGGQGRAKNIQYF. The CDR3 DNA sequence: TGCGCCAGCAGCGGAGGACAGGGGAGGGCCAAAAACATTCAGTACTTC. The chain recombines TRBV5-1 with TRBJ2-4; 9 bases are shared with TRBD1. The CDR3 has 16 residues. V shed 4 bases, J shed 1 base, and the junction held 6 bases outside the gene matches. CDR1 SGHRS and CDR2 YFSETQ come from the germline V gene.

The CDR3 reads CASSQASGGWDEQFF. Here the CDR3 DNA reads TGTGCCAGCAGCCAAGCTAGCGGGGGTTGGGATGAGCAGTTCTTC. The chain combines TRBV3-1 (or the pseudogene TRBV3-2) with TRBJ2-1; 10 nucleotides align to TRBD2. The CDR3 spans 15 residues. Unmatched junction bases numbered 5, after V lost 1 base and J lost 8 bases. Per germline, CDR1 LGHDT and CDR2 YNNKEL (reference sequence).

The chain has TRBV15 and TRBJ2-7, with a tentative D call TRBD2 (6 bases). The V end lost 0 bases, the J end lost 6 bases, and 18 bases lay between the germline ends. The CDR3 is 16 amino acids. The germline V gene has CDR1 LNHNV and CDR2 YYDKDF (reference sequence). The CDR3 loop is CATSRDLGQAGSEQYF. CDR3 nucleotide sequence: TGTGCCACCAGCAGAGATTTGGGGCAGGCGGGGAGCGAGCAGTACTTC.

Here the CDR3 reads CASTHLLTVRTTDTQYF. In nucleotides, the CDR3 is TGTGCCAGCACTCACCTCTTGACAGTTAGAACCACAGATACGCAGTATTTT. The chain carries TRBV6-7 and TRBJ2-3, with D possibly being TRBD1 (5 bases). TRBV6-7 is an open reading frame, and its role is uncertain. V was shortened by 7 bases and J by 2 bases, with 22 bases between the two germline ends. This CDR3 has 17 residues.

The chain links TRBV7-9 to TRBJ1-5; D gene uncertain. The V gene's germline CDR1 is SEHNR and CDR2 FQNEAQ (reference sequence). The CDR3 extends over 17 amino acids. Trimming removed 0 bases at V and 11 bases at J, with 23 bases between. The DNA of the CDR3 is TGTGCCAGCAGCTTAGCGAGGAAATCCCCCCAGCAATCAGCCCAGCATTTT. This codes for CASSLARKSPQQSAQHF.

V gene TRBV2 combines with J gene TRBJ2-4; D is possibly TRBD1 (6 bases). V was pared by 4 bases and J by 3 bases, with 7 bases between. Germline V lookup: CDR1 SNHLY, CDR2 FYNNEI. This CDR3 comprises 13 residues. CDR3 DNA sequence: TGTGCCAGCAGTGGACAGGTCAAAAACATTCAGTACTTC. Protein sequence: CASSGQVKNIQYF.

CDR3 bases: TGTGCCAGCAGCCAAGGACCTAGCGAAACCTACGAGCAGTACTTC. Its protein product is CASSQGPSETYEQYF. This sequence joins TRBV3-1 (or the pseudogene TRBV3-2) and TRBJ2-7; D may be TRBD2 (6 bases). This CDR3 has 15 residues. The V end was cut by 1 base, the J end by 2 bases, with 12 bases between. Germline-derived CDR1 and CDR2 are LGHDT and YNNKEL (reference sequence).

A remark on this clone: Distinct nucleotide sequences in the sample also encode this CDR3. The chain employs TRBV5-1 and TRBJ2-3; D may match TRBD1 or TRBD2 (6 bases each). The germline V gene has CDR1 SGHRS and CDR2 YFSETQ. The CDR3 is 14 residues long. V lost 7 bases and J lost 2, with 14 bases in between. CDR3 bases: TGCGCCAGCGGAGGAGGGGGGTACACAGATACGCAGTATTTT. It specifies CASGGGGYTDTQYF.

The CDR3 DNA sequence: TGTGCCAGCAGACCCGGCCCCGGGGGAAATCAGCCCCAGCATTTT. It yields the protein CASRPGPGGNQPQHF. The chain has TRBV6-5 and TRBJ1-5, with D possibly being TRBD1 (5 bases). CDR1 and CDR2 (germline): MNHEY, SVGAGI. The CDR3 contains 15 residues. Trimming pared 6 bases from V and 4 bases from J, leaving 16 bases between.

This clone has a single count. This chain uses TRBV2 with TRBJ1-1; D is possibly TRBD1 (6 bases). Trimming stripped 2 bases from V and 8 bases from J, with 15 bases between. Germline CDR1 reads SNHLY; CDR2 reads FYNNEI. The CDR3 has 14 amino acids. The CDR3 sequence: CASSEYRTAEEAFF. The CDR3 nucleotides are TGTGCCAGCAGTGAATATAGGACAGCGGAAGAAGCTTTCTTT.

V is TRBV28 and J is TRBJ2-7; D tentatively reads TRBD1 or TRBD2 (5 bases each). The CDR3 loop spans 17 amino acids. V was cut by 3 bases and J by 4 bases, with 22 bases left in between. Germline assignment: CDR1 MDHEN and CDR2 SYDVKM. This CDR3 is CASSLTPWRGAQYEQYF. The CDR3 coding sequence is TGTGCCAGCAGTTTGACCCCCTGGCGAGGGGCTCAATACGAGCAGTACTTC.

The chain links TRBV3-1 (or the pseudogene TRBV3-2) to TRBJ2-1; the D gene is possibly TRBD2 (7 bases). This CDR3 region has 14 residues. The ends were cut back, 7 bases at V and 7 bases at J, with 17 bases in the middle. Per the germline V gene, CDR1 is LGHDT and CDR2 is YNNKEL (reference sequence). The CDR3 is CASTPGGGINEQFF. DNA for the CDR3: TGTGCCAGCACCCCAGGCGGGGGCATAAATGAGCAGTTCTTC.

V is TRBV3-1 (or the pseudogene TRBV3-2) and J is TRBJ2-3; 11 positions agree with TRBD2. The germline gives CDR1 LGHDT, CDR2 YNNKEL (reference sequence). V was pared by 5 bases and J by 4 bases, with 11 bases of the junction left unmatched. The CDR3 extends over 17 amino acids. For the CDR3, the DNA is TGTGCCAGCAGCTCCCTTAGCGGGGGGGCGTTTGCAGATACGCAGTATTTT. Protein product: CASSSLSGGAFADTQYF.

The chain employs TRBV11-1 and TRBJ1-2; D is perhaps TRBD1 (5 bases). This CDR3 region has 14 residues. Germline assignment: CDR1 SGHAT and CDR2 FQDESV (reference sequence). V gave up 5 bases and J gave up 8 bases, with 18 bases separating them. CDR3 nucleotide sequence: TGTGCCAGCAGCCCACCGTGGGACCGCGGGGGCTACACCTTC. Its translation: CASSPPWDRGGYTF.

The chain couples TRBV11-2 to TRBJ2-1; 8 positions agree with TRBD2. With V trimmed by 1 base and J by 10 bases, 6 bases remained unmatched. The CDR3 is 14 amino acids. The germline CDR1 and CDR2 sequences are SGHAT and FQNNGV. CDR3 DNA sequence: TGTGCCAGCAGCTTAGGCGGGGGGCCGTGGGAGCAGTTCTTC. It yields the protein CASSLGGGPWEQFF.

The rearrangement links TRBV7-9 to TRBJ2-2, with D hard to call. Trimming removed 1 base at V and 7 bases at J, with 1 base between. Per germline, CDR1 SEHNR and CDR2 FQNEAQ (reference sequence). The CDR3 runs 11 residues. CDR3 residues: CASSLVGELFF. Written as DNA, the CDR3 is TGTGCCAGCAGCTTAGTCGGGGAGCTGTTTTTT. Drawing the rest from reference TRBV7-9 and TRBJ2-2, the complete variable domain is DTGVSQNPRHKITKRGQNVTFRCDPISEHNRLYWYRQTLGQGPEFLTYFQNEAQLEKSRLLSDRFSAERPKGSFSTLEIQRTEQGDSAMYLCASSLVGELFFGEGSRLTVL.

The chain is built from TRBV19 and TRBJ2-2, with 9 bases identical to TRBD2. The germline gives CDR1 LNHDA, CDR2 SQIVND (reference sequence). There are 16 residues in the CDR3. V dropped 3 bases and J dropped 6; count of bases not matched to a gene: 8. The CDR3 coding sequence is TGTGCCAGTAGTATCGCAGGCGGGGGGGCCTCCGGGGAGCTGTTTTTT. As protein: CASSIAGGGASGELFF.

The chain combines TRBV7-9 with TRBJ2-7; maybe TRBD1 (6 bases). This CDR3 is built from 14 residues. Trimming took off 5 bases at V and 4 bases at J, with 15 bases between the two ends. Germline V gives CDR1 SEHNR, CDR2 FQNEAQ (reference sequence). CDR3 sequence (DNA): TGTGCCAGCAGCCCGCAGGGGTTGGGGTACGAGCAGTACTTC. Protein product: CASSPQGLGYEQYF. The whole variable domain, filled in from reference TRBV7-9 and TRBJ2-7, reads DTGVSQNPRHKITKRGQNVTFRCDPISEHNRLYWYRQTLGQGPEFLTYFQNEAQLEKSRLLSDRFSAERPKGSFSTLEIQRTEQGDSAMYLCASSPQGLGYEQYFGPGTRLTVT.

This clone was detected only a few times. This rearrangement joins TRBV5-1 to TRBJ2-3; 13 bases align to TRBD2. V lost 7 bases and J lost 4; bases outside the gene matches: 6. The CDR3 covers 15 residues. Germline CDR1 reads SGHRS; CDR2 reads YFSETQ. The CDR3 sequence is CASQTSGGAPDTQYF. The CDR3 DNA reads TGCGCCAGCCAAACTAGCGGGGGGGCCCCAGATACGCAGTATTTT.

The chain carries TRBV2 and TRBJ2-7; 8 bases fit TRBD1. Germline CDR1 is SNHLY and CDR2 is FYNNEI. The V segment lost 3 bases and the J segment 6 bases; nucleotides outside the gene matches: 4. The CDR3 is made up of 13 amino acids. DNA of the CDR3: TGTGCCAGCAGTGACGAGGACAGGGCCGAGCAGTACTTC. Translating gives CASSDEDRAEQYF.

The CDR3 nucleotides are TGTGCCAGCAGCCAAGGGAGTAGCGGGGGGGCAGATACGCAGTATTTT. Translated, it gives CASSQGSSGGADTQYF. The chain couples TRBV3-1 (or the pseudogene TRBV3-2) to TRBJ2-3; 11 bases are shared with TRBD2. The trim removed 1 base at V and 4 bases at J, leaving 4 bases unmatched. The CDR3 covers 16 residues. Germline V lookup: CDR1 LGHDT, CDR2 YNNKEL (reference sequence).

This clone appeared a few times. This sequence joins TRBV20-1 and TRBJ2-3; D gene unclear. V dropped 3 bases and J dropped 2 bases, with 6 bases sitting between them. The CDR3 sequence is 12 residues long. Germline CDR1 and CDR2: DFQATT and SNEGSKA (reference sequence). Written as DNA, the CDR3 is TGCAGTGCTAGTGGGCCCACAGATACGCAGTATTTT. Its protein product is CSASGPTDTQYF.

In nucleotides, the CDR3 is TGCAGCGTTGGGGGGCCGTTAAGCACAGATACGCAGTATTTT. It is translated as CSVGGPLSTDTQYF. V and J are TRBV29-1 and TRBJ2-3; possibly TRBD1 for D (6 bases). The germline gives CDR1 SQVTM, CDR2 ANQGSEA. The CDR3 covers 14 residues. Trimming stripped 4 bases from V and 0 bases from J, with 11 bases between.

The rearrangement uses TRBV20-1 and TRBJ1-3; unclear D gene. The CDR3 length is 13 residues. Germline V lookup: CDR1 DFQATT, CDR2 SNEGSKA (reference sequence). V was shortened by 3 bases and J by 0 bases, with 6 bases between the two germline ends. The CDR3, as DNA: TGCAGTGCTAGTATCGACTCTGGAAACACCATATATTTT. Translated, it gives CSASIDSGNTIYF.

The chain recombines TRBV4-2 with TRBJ2-5, with D maybe TRBD2 (6 bases). V was clipped by 2 bases and J by 2 bases, with 18 bases between them. The CDR3 contains 17 residues. Germline V CDR1 and CDR2: LGHNA, YNFKEQ. CDR3 in amino acids: CASSQFHSGRGQETQYF. Written as DNA, the CDR3 is TGTGCCAGCAGCCAATTCCACAGCGGGCGGGGACAAGAGACCCAGTACTTC.

The chain employs TRBV6-5 and TRBJ2-7, with a possible D match to TRBD1 (6 bases). V was clipped by 5 bases and J by 2 bases, with 10 bases between them. The CDR3 covers 13 residues. CDR1 and CDR2 from the germline V gene are MNHEY and SVGAGI. CDR3 coding DNA: TGTGCCAGCAGTCCAGGGGCTACCTACGAGCAGTACTTC. It yields the protein CASSPGATYEQYF.

V is TRBV5-1 and J is TRBJ2-1; 9 positions agree with TRBD2. CDR1 is SGHRS, CDR2 YFSETQ, per germline. The CDR3 runs to 19 residues. V gave up 5 bases and J gave up 5 bases; unmatched junction bases: 20. The CDR3 nucleotides read TGCGCCAGCAGTCGCCCGCAGAATTTGAGCGGGGGGTCCAACAATGAGCAGTTCTTC. Translation: CASSRPQNLSGGSNNEQFF. The full variable domain, completed using reference TRBV5-1 and TRBJ2-1, is KAGVTQTPRYLIKTRGQQVTLSCSPISGHRSVSWYQQTPGQGLQFLFEYFSETQRNKGNFPGRFSGRQFSNSRSEMNVSTLELGDSALYLCASSRPQNLSGGSNNEQFFGPGTRLTVL.